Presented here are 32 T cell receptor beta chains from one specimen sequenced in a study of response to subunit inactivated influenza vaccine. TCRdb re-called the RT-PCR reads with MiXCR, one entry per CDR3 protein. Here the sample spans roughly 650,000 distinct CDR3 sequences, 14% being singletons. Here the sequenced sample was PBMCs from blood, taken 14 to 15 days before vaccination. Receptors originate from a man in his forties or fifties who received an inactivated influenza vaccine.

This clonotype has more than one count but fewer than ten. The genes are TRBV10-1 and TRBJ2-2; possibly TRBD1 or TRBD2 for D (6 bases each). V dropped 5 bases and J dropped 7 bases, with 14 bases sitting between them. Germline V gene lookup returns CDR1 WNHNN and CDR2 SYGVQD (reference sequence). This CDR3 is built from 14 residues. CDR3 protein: CASSSTRGGGELFF. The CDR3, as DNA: TGCGCCAGCAGTTCCACCAGGGGAGGCGGGGAGCTGTTTTTT.

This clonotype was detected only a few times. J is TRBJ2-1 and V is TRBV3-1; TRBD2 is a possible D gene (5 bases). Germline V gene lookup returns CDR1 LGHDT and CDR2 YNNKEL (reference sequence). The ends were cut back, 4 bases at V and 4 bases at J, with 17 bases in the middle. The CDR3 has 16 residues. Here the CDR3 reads CASSPQGRRGYNEQFF. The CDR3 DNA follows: TGTGCCAGCAGCCCCCAAGGCCGCAGAGGGTACAATGAGCAGTTCTTC.

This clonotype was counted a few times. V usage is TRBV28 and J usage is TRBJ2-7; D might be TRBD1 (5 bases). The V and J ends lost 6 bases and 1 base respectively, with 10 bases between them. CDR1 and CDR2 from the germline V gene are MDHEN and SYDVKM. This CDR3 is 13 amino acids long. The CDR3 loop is CASRATVSYEQYF. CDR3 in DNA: TGTGCCAGCAGAGCGACAGTTTCCTACGAGCAGTACTTC.

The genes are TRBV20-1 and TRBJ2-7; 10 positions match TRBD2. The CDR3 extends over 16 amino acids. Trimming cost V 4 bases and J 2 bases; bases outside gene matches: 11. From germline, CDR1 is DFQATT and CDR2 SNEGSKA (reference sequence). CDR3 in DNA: TGCAGTGCTAAAGATCTGGCTAGCGGGGGAACCTACGAGCAGTACTTC. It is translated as CSAKDLASGGTYEQYF.

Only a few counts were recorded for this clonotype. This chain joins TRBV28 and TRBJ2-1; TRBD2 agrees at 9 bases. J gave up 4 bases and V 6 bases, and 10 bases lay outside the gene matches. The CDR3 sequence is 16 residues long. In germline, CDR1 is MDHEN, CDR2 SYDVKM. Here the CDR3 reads CASRSSGRGLYNEQFF. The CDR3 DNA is TGTGCCAGCAGAAGTAGCGGGAGAGGGCTTTACAATGAGCAGTTCTTC.

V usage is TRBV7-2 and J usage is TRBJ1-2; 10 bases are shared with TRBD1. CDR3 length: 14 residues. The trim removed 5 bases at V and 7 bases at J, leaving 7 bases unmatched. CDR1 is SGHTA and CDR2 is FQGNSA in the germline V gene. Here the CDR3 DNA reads TGTGCCAGCAGCGCGGGACAGGGGCTGTCTGGCTACACCTTC. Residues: CASSAGQGLSGYTF.

The CDR3 nucleotides read TGCAGTGCTAGTTTAGAGCTAGCGGGAGGGCTGTACAATGAGCAGTTCTTC. Translated, it gives CSASLELAGGLYNEQFF. V usage is TRBV20-1 and J usage is TRBJ2-1, with 12 nucleotides matching TRBD2. Germline assignment: CDR1 DFQATT and CDR2 SNEGSKA (reference sequence). This CDR3 has 17 residues. With 3 bases clipped from V and 4 bases from J, the junction kept 10 bases outside the gene matches.

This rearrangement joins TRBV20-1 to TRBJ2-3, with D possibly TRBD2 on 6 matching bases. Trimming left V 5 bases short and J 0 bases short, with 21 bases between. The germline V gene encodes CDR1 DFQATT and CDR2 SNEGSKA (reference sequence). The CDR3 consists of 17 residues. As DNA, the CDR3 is TGCAGTGCTGTCCGGGACGGAGGGTGGGTGAGCACAGATACGCAGTATTTT. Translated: CSAVRDGGWVSTDTQYF.

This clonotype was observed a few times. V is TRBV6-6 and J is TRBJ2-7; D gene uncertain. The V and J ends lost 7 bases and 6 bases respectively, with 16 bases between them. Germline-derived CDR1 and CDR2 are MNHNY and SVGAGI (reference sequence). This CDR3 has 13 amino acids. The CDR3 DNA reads TGTGCCAGCACACCCCGAGCAGAAGGCGAGCAGTACTTC. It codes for CASTPRAEGEQYF.

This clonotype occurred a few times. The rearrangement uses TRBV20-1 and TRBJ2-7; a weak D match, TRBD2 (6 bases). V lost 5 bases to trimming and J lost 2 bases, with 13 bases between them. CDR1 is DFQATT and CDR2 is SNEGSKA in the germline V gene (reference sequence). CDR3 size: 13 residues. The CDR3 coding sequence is TGCAGTGCTGGAACTAGCAGCGCCTACGAGCAGTACTTC. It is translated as CSAGTSSAYEQYF.

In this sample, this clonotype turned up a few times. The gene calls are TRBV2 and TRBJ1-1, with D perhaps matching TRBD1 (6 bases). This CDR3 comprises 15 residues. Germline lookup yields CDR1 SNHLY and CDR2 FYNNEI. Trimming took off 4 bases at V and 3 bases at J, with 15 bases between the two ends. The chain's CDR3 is CASSVQGQDYTEAFF. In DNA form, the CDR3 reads TGTGCCAGCAGTGTGCAGGGGCAGGATTACACTGAAGCTTTCTTT.

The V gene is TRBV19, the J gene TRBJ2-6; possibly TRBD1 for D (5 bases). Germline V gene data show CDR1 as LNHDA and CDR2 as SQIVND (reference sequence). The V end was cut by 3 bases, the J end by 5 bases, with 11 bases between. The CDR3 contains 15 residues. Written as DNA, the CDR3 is TGTGCCAGTAGTATCCAGGGCCCCAGGGCCAACGTCCTGACTTTC. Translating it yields CASSIQGPRANVLTF.

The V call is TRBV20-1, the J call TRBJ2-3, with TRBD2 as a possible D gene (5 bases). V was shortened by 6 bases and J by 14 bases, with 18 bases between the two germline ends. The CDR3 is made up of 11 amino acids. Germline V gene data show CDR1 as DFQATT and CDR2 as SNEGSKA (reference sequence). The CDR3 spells CSAMDSRVLYF. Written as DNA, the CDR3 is TGCAGTGCCATGGACTCACGCGTTTTGTATTTT.

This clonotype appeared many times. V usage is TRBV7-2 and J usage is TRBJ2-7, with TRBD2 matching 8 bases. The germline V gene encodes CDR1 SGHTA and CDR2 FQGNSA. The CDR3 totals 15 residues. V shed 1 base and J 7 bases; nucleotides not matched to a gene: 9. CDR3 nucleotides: TGTGCCAGCAGCTTAGAATCGCGGGGGGCGGGGGAGCAGTACTTC. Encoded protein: CASSLESRGAGEQYF. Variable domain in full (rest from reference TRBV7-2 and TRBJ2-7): GAGVSQSPSNKVTEKGKDVELRCDPISGHTALYWYRQSLGQGLEFLIYFQGNSAPDKSGLPSDRFSAERTGGSVSTLTIQRTQQEDSAVYLCASSLESRGAGEQYFGPGTRLTVT.

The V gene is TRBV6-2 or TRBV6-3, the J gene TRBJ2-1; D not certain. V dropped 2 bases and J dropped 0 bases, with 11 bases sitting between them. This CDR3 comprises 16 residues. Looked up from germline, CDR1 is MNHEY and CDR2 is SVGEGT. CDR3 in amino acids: CASSYGPALSYNEQFF. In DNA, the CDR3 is TGTGCCAGCAGTTACGGTCCAGCGCTCTCCTACAATGAGCAGTTCTTC.

The CDR3 spells CAISAYRGNQETQYF. The DNA of the CDR3 is TGTGCCATCAGTGCCTACAGGGGGAACCAAGAGACCCAGTACTTC. The chain is built from TRBV10-3 and TRBJ2-5, with 8 bases that match TRBD1. Trimming cost V 4 bases and J 0 bases; bases outside gene matches: 4. CDR1 and CDR2 from the germline V gene are ENHRY and SYGVKD. CDR3 length equals 15 residues.

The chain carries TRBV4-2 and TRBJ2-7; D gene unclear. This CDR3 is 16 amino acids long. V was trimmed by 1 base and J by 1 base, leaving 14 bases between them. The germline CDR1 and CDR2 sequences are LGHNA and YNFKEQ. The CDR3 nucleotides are TGTGCCAGCAGCCAAGTTGTGCTTGGCGGTTCCTACGAGCAGTACTTC. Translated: CASSQVVLGGSYEQYF.

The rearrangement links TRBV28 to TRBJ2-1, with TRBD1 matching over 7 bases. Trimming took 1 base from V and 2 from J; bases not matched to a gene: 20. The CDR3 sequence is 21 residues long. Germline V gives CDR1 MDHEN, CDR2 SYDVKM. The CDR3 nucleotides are TGTGCCAGCAGTTTATTCGCATCGAGTAGACAGGGAATGAATACCTACAATGAGCAGTTCTTC. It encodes CASSLFASSRQGMNTYNEQFF.

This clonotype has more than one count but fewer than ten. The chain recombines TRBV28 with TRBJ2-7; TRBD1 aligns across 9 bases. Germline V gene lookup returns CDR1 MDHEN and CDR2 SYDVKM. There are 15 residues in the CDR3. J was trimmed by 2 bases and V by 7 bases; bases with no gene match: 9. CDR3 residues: CASIERTGATYEQYF. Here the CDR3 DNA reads TGTGCCAGCATCGAAAGGACAGGGGCGACCTACGAGCAGTACTTC.

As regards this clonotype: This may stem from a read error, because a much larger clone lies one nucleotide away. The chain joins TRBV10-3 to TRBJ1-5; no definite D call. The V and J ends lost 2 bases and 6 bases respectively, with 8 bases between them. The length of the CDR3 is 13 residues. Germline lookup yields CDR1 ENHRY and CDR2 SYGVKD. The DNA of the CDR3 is TGTGCCATCAGTGAGACGGTTCTTCAGCCCCAGCATTTT. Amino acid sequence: CAISETVLQPQHF.

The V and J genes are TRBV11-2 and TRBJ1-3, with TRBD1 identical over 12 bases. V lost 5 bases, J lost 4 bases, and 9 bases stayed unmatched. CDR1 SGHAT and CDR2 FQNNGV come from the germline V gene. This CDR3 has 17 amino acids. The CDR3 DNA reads TGTGCCAGCAGCCTCATGCGGGACAGGGGGCAAGGAAACACCATATATTTT. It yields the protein CASSLMRDRGQGNTIYF.

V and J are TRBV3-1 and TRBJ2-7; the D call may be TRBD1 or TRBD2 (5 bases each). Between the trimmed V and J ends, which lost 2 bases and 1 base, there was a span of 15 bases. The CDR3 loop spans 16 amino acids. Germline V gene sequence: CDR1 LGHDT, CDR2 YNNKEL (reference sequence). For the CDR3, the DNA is TGTGCCAGCAGCCAAAGTCTAACGGGGCGGTCCTACGAGCAGTACTTC. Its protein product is CASSQSLTGRSYEQYF.

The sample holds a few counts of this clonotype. In nucleotides, the CDR3 is TGTGCCAGCAGCCAAGATCTAGCGGGGGGGCCCAGCTCCTACAATGAGCAGTTCTTC. It specifies CASSQDLAGGPSSYNEQFF. The V call is TRBV4-2, the J call TRBJ2-1; TRBD2 matches at 12 bases. In germline, CDR1 is LGHNA, CDR2 YNFKEQ. CDR3 length: 19 amino acids. V shed 0 bases and J 0 bases; nucleotides not matched to a gene: 6.

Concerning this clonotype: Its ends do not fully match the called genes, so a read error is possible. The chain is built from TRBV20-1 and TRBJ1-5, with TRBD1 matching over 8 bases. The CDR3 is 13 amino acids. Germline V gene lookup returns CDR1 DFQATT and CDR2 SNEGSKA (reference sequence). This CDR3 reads CSARDRGAQPQHF. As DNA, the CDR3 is TGCAGTGCGAGAGACAGGGGCGCTCAGCCCCAGCATTTT.

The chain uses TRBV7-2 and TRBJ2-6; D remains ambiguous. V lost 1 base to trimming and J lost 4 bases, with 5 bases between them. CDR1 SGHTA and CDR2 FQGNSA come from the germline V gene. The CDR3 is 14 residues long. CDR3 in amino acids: CASSLDRGANVLTF. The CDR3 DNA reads TGTGCCAGCAGCTTAGATCGAGGGGCCAACGTCCTGACTTTC.

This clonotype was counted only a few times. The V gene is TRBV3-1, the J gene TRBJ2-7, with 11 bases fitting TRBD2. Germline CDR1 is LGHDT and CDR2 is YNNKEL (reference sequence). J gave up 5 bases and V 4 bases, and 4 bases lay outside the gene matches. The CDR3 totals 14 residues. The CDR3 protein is CASSLSGRANEQYF. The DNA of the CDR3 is TGTGCCAGCAGCCTTAGCGGGAGGGCCAACGAGCAGTACTTC.

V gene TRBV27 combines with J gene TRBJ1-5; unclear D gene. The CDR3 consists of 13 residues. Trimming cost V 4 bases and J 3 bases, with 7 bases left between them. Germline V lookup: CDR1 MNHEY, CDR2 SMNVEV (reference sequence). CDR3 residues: CASSYQDNQPQHF. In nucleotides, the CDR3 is TGTGCCAGCAGTTATCAGGACAATCAGCCCCAGCATTTT.

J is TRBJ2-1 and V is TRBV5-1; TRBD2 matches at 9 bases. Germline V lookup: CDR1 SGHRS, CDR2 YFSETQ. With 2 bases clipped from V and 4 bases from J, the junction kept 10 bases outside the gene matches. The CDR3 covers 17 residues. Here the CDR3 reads CASSFRAGGGFYNEQFF. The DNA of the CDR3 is TGCGCCAGCAGCTTTCGGGCGGGAGGGGGGTTTTACAATGAGCAGTTCTTC.

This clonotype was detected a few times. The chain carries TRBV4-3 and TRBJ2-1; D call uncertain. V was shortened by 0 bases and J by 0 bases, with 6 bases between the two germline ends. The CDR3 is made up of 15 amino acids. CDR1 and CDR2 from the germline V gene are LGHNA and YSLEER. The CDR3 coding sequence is TGCGCCAGCAGCCAAGATCGGCCCTCCTACAATGAGCAGTTCTTC. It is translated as CASSQDRPSYNEQFF.

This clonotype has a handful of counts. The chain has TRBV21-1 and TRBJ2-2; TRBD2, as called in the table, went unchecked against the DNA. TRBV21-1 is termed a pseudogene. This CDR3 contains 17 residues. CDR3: CASPCRTSGIGHGELFF. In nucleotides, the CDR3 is TGTGCCAGCCCGTGTCGGACTAGCGGGATCGGGCACGGGGAGCTGTTTTTT.

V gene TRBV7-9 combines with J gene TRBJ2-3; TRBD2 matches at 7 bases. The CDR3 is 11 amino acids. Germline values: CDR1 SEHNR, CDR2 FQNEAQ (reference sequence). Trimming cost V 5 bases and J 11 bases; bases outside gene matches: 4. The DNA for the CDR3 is TGTGCCAGCAGCACTGGGGGGGGGCAGTATTTT. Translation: CASSTGGGQYF. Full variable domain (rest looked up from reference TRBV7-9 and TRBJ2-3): DTGVSQNPRHKITKRGQNVTFRCDPISEHNRLYWYRQTLGQGPEFLTYFQNEAQLEKSRLLSDRFSAERPKGSFSTLEIQRTEQGDSAMYLCASSTGGGQYFGPGTRLTVL.

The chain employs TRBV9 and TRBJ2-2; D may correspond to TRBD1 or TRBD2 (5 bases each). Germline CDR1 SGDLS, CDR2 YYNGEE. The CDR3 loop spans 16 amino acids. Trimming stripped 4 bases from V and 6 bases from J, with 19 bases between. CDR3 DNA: TGTGCCAGCAGCTCAAGGGACGCACCTTGGGCCGGGGAGCTGTTTTTT. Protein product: CASSSRDAPWAGELFF.